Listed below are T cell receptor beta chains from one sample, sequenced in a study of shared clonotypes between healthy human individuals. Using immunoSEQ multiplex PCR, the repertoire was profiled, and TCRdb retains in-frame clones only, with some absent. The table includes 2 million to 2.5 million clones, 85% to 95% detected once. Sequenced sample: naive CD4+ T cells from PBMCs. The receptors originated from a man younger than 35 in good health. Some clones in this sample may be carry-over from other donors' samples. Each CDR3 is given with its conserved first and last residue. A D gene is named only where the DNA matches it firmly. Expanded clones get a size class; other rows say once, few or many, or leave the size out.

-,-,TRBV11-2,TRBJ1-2,CASSLETVWTYGYTF,TGTGCCAGCAGCTTAGAGACAGTTTGGACCTATGGCTACACCTTC
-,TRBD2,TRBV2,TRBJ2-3,CASRASGLSTDTQYF,TGTGCCAGCAGGGCTAGCGGACTCAGCACAGATACGCAGTATTTT
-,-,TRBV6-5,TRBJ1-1,CASSYGAEAFF,TGTGCCAGCAGTTACGGCGCTGAAGCTTTCTTT
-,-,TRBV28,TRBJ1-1,CASSPVGSNTEAFF,TGTGCCAGCAGCCCCGTAGGGTCGAACACTGAAGCTTTCTTT
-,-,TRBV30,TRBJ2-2,CAWTFRGPKLFF,TGTGCCTGGACTTTCCGAGGGCCTAAGCTGTTTTTT
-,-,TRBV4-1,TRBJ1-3,CASSPPGTNERHTIYF,TGCGCCAGCAGCCCCCCCGGGACAAACGAGCGACACACCATATATTTT
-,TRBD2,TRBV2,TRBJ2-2,CASSLAGANTGELFF,TGTGCCAGCAGCCTAGCGGGAGCGAACACCGGGGAGCTGTTTTTT
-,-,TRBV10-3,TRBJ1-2,CAISQTGTNYGYTF,TGTGCCATCAGTCAAACCGGGACCAACTATGGCTACACCTTC
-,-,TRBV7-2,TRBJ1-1,CASSLQPNTEAFF,TGTGCCAGCAGCTTACAGCCGAACACTGAAGCTTTCTTT
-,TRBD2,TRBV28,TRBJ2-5,CAARTTAGRETQYF,TGTGCCGCGAGGACAACAGCGGGACGGGAGACCCAGTACTTC
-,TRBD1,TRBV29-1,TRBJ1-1,CSVEIVGTGGPAFF,TGCAGCGTTGAAATAGTCGGGACAGGGGGGCCAGCTTTCTTT
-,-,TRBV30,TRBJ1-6,CASEGREINSPLHF,TGTGCATCGGAAGGACGGGAAATTAATTCACCCCTCCACTTT
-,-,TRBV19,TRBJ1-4,CASSPPVLATNEKLFF,TGTGCCAGTAGTCCTCCGGTGCTCGCAACTAATGAAAAACTGTTTTTT
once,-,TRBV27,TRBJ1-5,CASSIRASGVQPQHF,TGTGCCAGCAGTATACGGGCGTCGGGCGTTCAGCCCCAGCATTTT